What follows describes a single T cell receptor (beta chain). Its antigen is as yet unknown. The data belong to a study of monozygotic twins with inflammatory bowel disease. There were eight separate reactions per sample in which cDNA was made. Each UMI harboured a 6-nucleotide sample barcode and was appended via template switching. TCRdb reanalyzed the 5' RACE reads, giving one entry per CDR3 protein sequence and no DNA. The clone table shows around 380,000 distinct CDR3 sequences, with the ten largest holding 2% to 2.5%. Findings and caveats of the study: Reduced clonotype sharing with other individuals was observed in IBD patients relative to healthy twins, especially with disease activity.

Per germline, CDR1 SGHTA and CDR2 FQGNSA. The CDR3 has 15 amino acids. What was sequenced was blood. The TCR sequence derives from a human donor with ulcerative colitis or Crohn's disease, or a healthy co-twin of an affected twin (not recorded which). The rearrangement joins TRBV7-2 to TRBJ2-3; TCRdb reports TRBD2, a call that lacks DNA to check it against. CDR3 loop: CASSLGSPRSDTQYF.